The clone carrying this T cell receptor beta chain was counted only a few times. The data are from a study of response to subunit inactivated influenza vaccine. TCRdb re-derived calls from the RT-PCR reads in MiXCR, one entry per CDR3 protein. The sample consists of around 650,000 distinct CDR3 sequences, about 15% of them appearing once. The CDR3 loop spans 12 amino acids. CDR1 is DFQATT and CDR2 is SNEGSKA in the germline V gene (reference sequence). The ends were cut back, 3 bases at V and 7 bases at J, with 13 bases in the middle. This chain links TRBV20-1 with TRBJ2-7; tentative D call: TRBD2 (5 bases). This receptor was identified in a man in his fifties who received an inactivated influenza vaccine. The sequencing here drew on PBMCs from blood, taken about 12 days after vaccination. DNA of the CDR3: TGCAGTGCTAGTCGGACTGATATAGAGCAGTACTTC. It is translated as CSASRTDIEQYF.